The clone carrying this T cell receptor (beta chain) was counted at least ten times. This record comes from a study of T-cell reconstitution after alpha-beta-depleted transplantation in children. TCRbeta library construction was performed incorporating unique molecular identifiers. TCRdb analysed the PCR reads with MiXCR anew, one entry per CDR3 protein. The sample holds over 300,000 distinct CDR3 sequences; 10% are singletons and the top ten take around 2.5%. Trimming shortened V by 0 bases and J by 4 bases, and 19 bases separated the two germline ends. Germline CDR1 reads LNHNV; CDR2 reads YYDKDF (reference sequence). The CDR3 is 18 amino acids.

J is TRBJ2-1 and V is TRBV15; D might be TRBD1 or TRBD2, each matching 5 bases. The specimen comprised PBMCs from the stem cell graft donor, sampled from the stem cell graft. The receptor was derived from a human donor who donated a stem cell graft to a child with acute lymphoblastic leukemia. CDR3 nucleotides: TGTGCCACCAGCAGAGAGTGGCAGGCTGGGGGAATATACAATGAGCAGTTCTTC. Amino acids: CATSREWQAGGIYNEQFF.